The 26 T cell receptor beta chains below come from one sample, sequenced in a study of blood T cell repertoires in COVID-19. Sequencing used immunoSEQ multiplex PCR; TCRdb keeps in-frame clones, though not all of them. This sample has around 400,000 clones, with approximately 87% found just once. Input material: peripheral blood. The receptor source for this set is a woman between 55 and 75 years old with COVID-19, enrolled during active disease.

The J gene is TRBJ2-1, the V gene TRBV18, with D perhaps matching TRBD1 (7 bases). Deletions cut 6 bases from V and 7 bases from J, with 28 bases between. The V gene's germline CDR1 is KGHSH and CDR2 LQKENI. The CDR3 sequence is 18 residues long. The DNA for the CDR3 is TGTGCCAGCTCCCCGAAAGCCGGCCGACAGGGAGGAAGGAATGAGCAGTTCTTC. Translating gives CASSPKAGRQGGRNEQFF.

This clone was detected only a few times. This chain connects TRBV30 to TRBJ2-1; D possibly corresponds to TRBD2 (5 bases). V gave up 7 bases and J gave up 1 base, with 11 bases separating them. CDR3 size: 13 residues. The germline V gene encodes CDR1 GTSNPN and CDR2 SVGIG (reference sequence). CDR3 in DNA: TGTGCCTTCGGACTCATATCCTACAATGAGCAGTTCTTC. Its protein product is CAFGLISYNEQFF.

This chain connects TRBV19 to TRBJ1-5; the D is unclear. The V gene lost 1 base and the J gene lost 7 bases, with 17 bases spanning the gap. Germline V gives CDR1 LNHDA, CDR2 SQIVND (reference sequence). This CDR3 contains 16 residues. The CDR3 bases are TGTGCCAGTAGTATAGTTTATGGCGGGAGGAACCAGCCCCAGCATTTT. This gives the protein CASSIVYGGRNQPQHF.

The chain joins TRBV9 to TRBJ2-2; 10 bases agree with TRBD2. The CDR3 has 19 residues. V lost 4 bases and J lost 4; bases outside the gene matches: 16. Germline CDR1 is SGDLS and CDR2 is YYNGEE. The CDR3 DNA follows: TGTGCCAGCAGCCCCCCTTGGGGAGTAGCGGGGGGTAGCACCGGGGAGCTGTTTTTT. It specifies CASSPPWGVAGGSTGELFF.

This clone was detected only a few times. The rearrangement uses TRBV7-2 and TRBJ2-3; TRBD1 agrees at 7 bases. Per germline, CDR1 SGHTA and CDR2 FQGNSA. Losses at the gene ends were 0 bases for V and 1 base for J; bases not matched to a gene: 7. The CDR3 is 17 amino acids. This CDR3 reads CASSLAGPQGGTDTQYF. The CDR3 DNA follows: TGTGCCAGCAGCTTAGCTGGACCGCAGGGGGGCACAGATACGCAGTATTTT.

J is TRBJ1-2 and V is TRBV9; D unclear. This CDR3 region has 14 residues. V dropped 4 bases and J dropped 4 bases, with 14 bases sitting between them. Germline values: CDR1 SGDLS, CDR2 YYNGEE. The CDR3 here is CASSPMPGSYGYTF. The CDR3 DNA is TGTGCCAGCAGCCCGATGCCAGGCTCCTATGGCTACACCTTC.

V usage is TRBV30 and J usage is TRBJ2-2; 7 bases agree with TRBD2. The CDR3 spans 15 residues. CDR1 is GTSNPN and CDR2 is SVGIG in the germline V gene (reference sequence). V lost 7 bases, J lost 5 bases, and 13 bases stayed unmatched. In DNA form, the CDR3 reads TGTGCCTCACGCCCTACGGCGGGGGTTACCGGGGAGCTGTTTTTT. This encodes CASRPTAGVTGELFF.

The chain is built from TRBV10-3 and TRBJ1-1; D possibly corresponds to TRBD1 (6 bases). The CDR3 length is 14 residues. V shed 6 bases and J shed 4 bases, with 15 bases lying between them. The germline gives CDR1 ENHRY, CDR2 SYGVKD. CDR3: CAISAQGIGTEAFF. DNA of the CDR3: TGTGCCATCAGCGCACAGGGTATCGGCACTGAAGCTTTCTTT.

The chain couples TRBV4-1 to TRBJ2-7, with a possible D match to TRBD1 (5 bases). Germline V lookup: CDR1 MGHRA, CDR2 YSYEKL. The CDR3 contains 14 residues. V was shortened by 1 base and J by 4 bases, with 11 bases between the two germline ends. CDR3 DNA: TGCGCCAGCAGCCAAGTTAGGGGCGTGTACGAGCAGTACTTC. This gives the protein CASSQVRGVYEQYF.

V and J are TRBV30 and TRBJ2-2, with a possible D match to TRBD1 (6 bases). Looked up from germline, CDR1 is GTSNPN and CDR2 is SVGIG (reference sequence). Trimming pared 0 bases from V and 2 bases from J, leaving 13 bases between. The CDR3 has 16 residues. The CDR3: CAWSVRGTYNTGELFF. As DNA, the CDR3 is TGTGCCTGGAGTGTGAGGGGGACCTACAACACCGGGGAGCTGTTTTTT.

V is TRBV27 and J is TRBJ1-1; TRBD1 aligns across 10 bases. Unmatched junction bases numbered 7, after V lost 5 bases and J lost 4 bases. Per the germline V gene, CDR1 is MNHEY and CDR2 is SMNVEV (reference sequence). The CDR3 has 15 residues. This CDR3 reads CASSPRQGAATEAFF. The CDR3 nucleotides read TGTGCCAGCAGTCCACGACAGGGGGCGGCCACTGAAGCTTTCTTT.

Comments on this clone: This same CDR3 is encoded by further DNA sequences in the sample. This rearrangement joins TRBV7-3 to TRBJ2-2, with 7 nucleotides matching TRBD2. V was pared by 5 bases and J by 5 bases, with 2 bases of the junction left unmatched. Looked up from germline, CDR1 is SGHTA and CDR2 is FQGTGA. The CDR3 has 13 amino acids. The CDR3 here is CASSLGGTGELFF. For the CDR3, the DNA is TGTGCCAGCAGCCTGGGAGGGACCGGGGAGCTGTTTTTT. The complete variable domain, with remaining parts taken from reference TRBV7-3 and TRBJ2-2, reads GAGVSQTPSNKVTEKGKYVELRCDPISGHTALYWYRQSLGQGPEFLIYFQGTGAADDSGLPNDRFFAVRPEGSVSTLKIQRTERGDSAVYLCASSLGGTGELFFGEGSRLTVL.

The CDR3 protein is CASSLGTGEGGYTF. The CDR3 nucleotides read TGCGCCAGCAGCTTGGGGACAGGGGAAGGTGGCTACACCTTC. The V gene is TRBV5-1, the J gene TRBJ1-2; 9 bases align to TRBD1. CDR3 length equals 14 residues. The ends lost 0 bases at V and 7 bases at J; junction bases unmatched: 4. From germline, CDR1 is SGHRS and CDR2 YFSETQ.

The gene calls are TRBV4-1 and TRBJ1-5; TRBD1 matches 9 bases. The junction had 7 bases not matched to a gene; V was cut back by 3 bases and J by 7 bases. CDR1 and CDR2 (germline): MGHRA, YSYEKL. The CDR3 spans 15 residues. The DNA of the CDR3 is TGCGCCAGCAGCCAGGGACAGGGAGGAATGCAGCCCCAGCATTTT. It translates to CASSQGQGGMQPQHF.

The V gene is TRBV29-1, the J gene TRBJ1-1; TRBD1 aligns across 7 bases. The ends lost 7 bases at V and 5 bases at J; junction bases unmatched: 4. This CDR3 contains 11 residues. Germline V gene sequence: CDR1 SQVTM, CDR2 ANQGSEA. CDR3 sequence: CSGQGRTEAFF. CDR3 DNA: TGCAGCGGACAGGGCCGTACTGAAGCTTTCTTT.

V and J are TRBV9 and TRBJ1-6, with unresolved D. Germline CDR1 is SGDLS and CDR2 is YYNGEE. The CDR3 covers 17 residues. V was cut by 0 bases and J by 2 bases, with 12 bases left in between. The CDR3: CASSVAETLAYNSPLHF. CDR3 coding DNA: TGTGCCAGCAGCGTAGCGGAGACACTAGCCTATAATTCACCCCTCCACTTT.

This chain links TRBV19 with TRBJ1-2, with D perhaps matching TRBD1 (5 bases). The V end was cut by 5 bases, the J end by 5 bases, with 12 bases between. Germline-derived CDR1 and CDR2 are LNHDA and SQIVND (reference sequence). The CDR3 has 13 amino acids. The DNA of the CDR3 is TGTGCCAGTAGTTCGGACAAGCGATATGGCTACACCTTC. This codes for CASSSDKRYGYTF.

The rearrangement links TRBV5-5 to TRBJ2-2, with TRBD2 matching 9 bases. V lost 2 bases, J lost 2 bases, and 16 bases stayed unmatched. The CDR3 loop spans 20 amino acids. From germline, CDR1 is SGHKS and CDR2 YYEKEE (reference sequence). The CDR3 sequence is CASSFYSHRLAGFNTGELFF. Here the CDR3 DNA reads TGTGCCAGCAGCTTCTATTCCCATCGGCTAGCGGGGTTTAACACCGGGGAGCTGTTTTTT.

This chain uses TRBV12-3 or TRBV12-4 with TRBJ1-1; no definite D call. V was clipped by 3 bases and J by 4 bases, with 9 bases between them. CDR3 length: 13 residues. CDR3 sequence (DNA): TGTGCCAGCAGTTTCGGGGTGGGCACTGAAGCTTTCTTT. The encoded protein is CASSFGVGTEAFF.

V usage is TRBV12-5 and J usage is TRBJ2-7; maybe TRBD1 (6 bases). Germline values: CDR1 LGHNT, CDR2 FRNRAP. The CDR3 spans 14 residues. V lost 7 bases and J lost 0, with 13 bases in between. CDR3 protein: CASVHTGHSYEQYF. The DNA of the CDR3 is TGTGCTAGTGTTCACACGGGACACTCCTACGAGCAGTACTTC.

The chain has TRBV18 and TRBJ2-5; 7 bases agree with TRBD1. The CDR3 is 13 amino acids. Germline lookup yields CDR1 KGHSH and CDR2 LQKENI. Trimming cost V 10 bases and J 5 bases; bases outside gene matches: 10. The CDR3 sequence is CATLQGPGETQYF. In DNA, the CDR3 is TGTGCCACCCTACAGGGGCCGGGGGAGACCCAGTACTTC.

The chain joins TRBV5-4 to TRBJ1-1; the D is unclear. Trimming stripped 0 bases from V and 7 bases from J, with 10 bases between. The CDR3 sequence is 13 residues long. The germline CDR1 and CDR2 sequences are SGHNT and YYREEE (reference sequence). CDR3 nucleotides: TGTGCCAGCAGCTTGGATTGGCGGAGTGAAGCTTTCTTT. Its protein is CASSLDWRSEAFF.

This clone came up once. The DNA for the CDR3 is TGTGCCACCAGTGAAACAGGGTACTCTGGCTACACCTTC. Translating it yields CATSETGYSGYTF. The chain recombines TRBV24-1 with TRBJ1-2; a weak D match, TRBD1 (6 bases). The V gene lost 4 bases and the J gene lost 7 bases, with 12 bases spanning the gap. The germline CDR1 and CDR2 sequences are KGHDR and SFDVKD. This CDR3 is built from 13 residues.

The gene calls are TRBV6-6 and TRBJ1-4; perhaps TRBD1 as D (5 bases). The CDR3 consists of 14 residues. Deletions cut 2 bases from V and 8 bases from J, with 12 bases between. CDR1 is MNHNY and CDR2 is SVGAGI in the germline V gene (reference sequence). CDR3 amino acids: CASSYSGGGEKLFF. CDR3 DNA: TGTGCCAGCAGTTACAGCGGGGGGGGAGAAAAACTGTTTTTT.

V is TRBV3-1 (or the pseudogene TRBV3-2) and J is TRBJ1-2; no clear D. V lost 1 base, J lost 7 bases, and 13 bases lay in between. The CDR3 consists of 14 residues. The V gene's germline CDR1 is LGHDT and CDR2 YNNKEL (reference sequence). CDR3 in amino acids: CASSQVSEGGGYTF. The CDR3, as DNA: TGTGCCAGCAGCCAAGTGTCGGAGGGAGGTGGCTACACCTTC.

The gene calls are TRBV5-8 and TRBJ1-5; 10 bases map to TRBD1. Trimming cost V 2 bases and J 6 bases; bases outside gene matches: 5. The CDR3 length is 15 residues. The germline V gene has CDR1 SGHTS and CDR2 YDEGEE. CDR3 sequence reads: CASSLGDRGVQPQHF. CDR3 in DNA: TGTGCCAGCAGCTTAGGGGACAGGGGTGTTCAGCCCCAGCATTTT.